In its sample, the clone carrying this T cell receptor beta chain was seen once. CDR3 size: 18 residues. Germline assignment: CDR1 SGDLS and CDR2 YYNGEE. The ends were cut back, 4 bases at V and 0 bases at J, with 21 bases in the middle. Here immunoSEQ multiplex PCR was the method, and the copy in TCRdb shows in-frame clones only, minus some. Of fewer than 60,000 clones in the sample, over 65% were seen once. Regarding time point: pretreatment peripheral blood. This sample was included in a study of PD-L1 blockade in urothelial cancer. On the study more broadly: From about 2014, patients received atezolizumab, given as 1,200 mg intravenously every 3 weeks. Male sex and bladder-origin urothelial cancer characterized about 85% of the 29 patients.

The sample in question was PBMCs, obtained around atezolizumab (anti-PD-L1) treatment. This clonotype originated in a man aged 50 to 59 with urothelial cancer. This chain links TRBV9 with TRBJ2-3; tentative D call: TRBD2 (5 bases). Here the CDR3 DNA reads TGTGCCAGCAGCTCCACTTCATCTAGCCCCACTAGCACAGATACGCAGTATTTT. The encoded protein is CASSSTSSSPTSTDTQYF.